Listed below are T cell receptor beta chains from one sample, sequenced in a study of T-cell reconstitution after alpha-beta-depleted transplantation in children. TCRdb re-called the PCR reads through MiXCR, storing one row per CDR3 protein. The data hold a few hundred thousand distinct CDR3 sequences, with around 15% observed a single time. The sequenced sample was PBMCs, mostly from graft donor cells, obtained 360 days after TCRalphabeta/CD19-depleted stem cell transplant. These receptors all come from a boy in the first two years of life who had a stem cell transplant for Wiskott-Aldrich syndrome, so the T cells may come from the graft donor. CDR3s include the opening cysteine and the closing phenylalanine or tryptophan. A D gene is named only where the DNA matches it firmly. Clone sizes are given selectively: once, few, many, or a class where the clone is expanded.

TRBV11-1	TRBD2	few	18	TRBJ2-3	CASSFKGSGRATTDTQYF	TGTGCCAGCAGTTTCAAGGGAAGCGGGAGGGCCACCACAGATACGCAGTATTTT
TRBV12-3/TRBV12-4	-	-	16	TRBJ1-1	CASSLSRGPPSTEAFF	TGTGCCAGCAGTTTAAGTAGGGGCCCTCCGAGCACTGAAGCTTTCTTT
TRBV4-2	TRBD1	-	16	TRBJ1-1	CASSQDTGQGGTEAFF	TGTGCCAGCAGCCAAGATACCGGACAGGGAGGCACTGAAGCTTTCTTT
TRBV5-6	TRBD1	-	15	TRBJ2-5	CASKGTGQGRETQYF	TGTGCCAGCAAGGGCACGGGACAGGGGCGAGAGACCCAGTACTTC
TRBV18	-	-	17	TRBJ2-3	CASSPPVGFYSTDTQYF	TGTGCCAGCTCACCACCGGTGGGGTTTTATAGCACAGATACGCAGTATTTT
TRBV5-1	-	-	16	TRBJ2-2	CASSFTGSGNTGELFF	TGCGCCAGCAGCTTTACAGGGAGTGGAAACACCGGGGAGCTGTTTTTT
TRBV6-5	-	-	14	TRBJ2-5	CASSHLEEQETQYF	TGTGCCAGCAGTCACTTAGAAGAACAAGAGACCCAGTACTTC
TRBV12-3/TRBV12-4	-	few	16	TRBJ2-1	CASSFRGGTGGNEQFF	TGTGCCAGCAGTTTTCGGGGCGGGACTGGGGGCAATGAGCAGTTCTTC
TRBV7-2	TRBD1	few	17	TRBJ2-1	CASSSALRTGGHNEQFF	TGTGCCAGCAGCTCAGCTTTGCGGACAGGGGGGCACAATGAGCAGTTCTTC
TRBV21-1	-	few	18	TRBJ2-7	CASSKGQLIYPTGFEQYF	TGTGCCAGCAGCAAGGGTCAACTTATCTACCCGACCGGTTTTGAGCAGTACTTC